This TCR beta chain comes out of a study of identical twins. Every donor was a healthy Caucasian. Template switching added a universal primer binding site, and final cDNA carried unique molecular identifiers. TCRdb re-called the 5' RACE reads through MiXCR, storing one row per CDR3 protein. Seen here are some 240,000 distinct CDR3 sequences, about 8.5% observed once, and the top ten hold roughly 3%. Whole-study results and caveats: Weaker excess twin sharing was observed in beta out-of-frame sequences.

This clonotype was recorded a few times. What it binds is not known. Germline values: CDR1 DFQATT, CDR2 SNEGSKA (reference sequence). V was pared by 3 bases and J by 2 bases, with 2 bases of the junction left unmatched. The CDR3 is 13 amino acids. The data also belong to a second study, concerning yellow fever vaccine responses in identical twins. As reported in that work: Reports say the vaccine T cell response in twins looked partly convergent and partly personalized.

The origin of this receptor is a woman between 18 and 29 years old in good health. V usage is TRBV20-1 and J usage is TRBJ2-7; 9 bases are a match to TRBD1. Sample: CD8+ T cells sorted from blood. CDR3 in amino acids: CSARTGGPYEQYF. CDR3 bases: TGCAGTGCTAGGACAGGGGGTCCCTACGAGCAGTACTTC.